The next 5 T cell receptor beta chains were all read from a single sample in a study of cytomegalovirus exposure and HLA in healthy donors. PCR involved 60 Vbeta and 13 Jbeta primers. Repertoires were generated with immunoSEQ multiplex PCR, while TCRdb's copy carries only in-frame clones and drops some. Of 95,000 to 110,000 clones in the sample, about three quarters are singletons; the top ten hold around 5%. Sequenced input: PBMCs. These receptors were collected from a woman under 30 in good health and CMV-seropositive.

CDR3 bases: TGTGCCAGCAGTCCCCAGCGAGCGGGAGGGCCTCGGGAGACCCAGTACTTC. Translation gives CASSPQRAGGPRETQYF. The rearrangement links TRBV27 to TRBJ2-5; 10 nucleotides agree with TRBD2. Losses at the gene ends were 5 bases for V and 5 bases for J; bases not matched to a gene: 14. CDR1 and CDR2 (germline): MNHEY, SMNVEV (reference sequence). This CDR3 comprises 17 residues.

In its sample, this clone was seen a few times. J is TRBJ2-1 and V is TRBV5-1, with a tentative D call TRBD2 (6 bases). V dropped 2 bases and J dropped 7 bases, with 13 bases sitting between them. The germline V gene has CDR1 SGHRS and CDR2 YFSETQ. The CDR3 extends over 14 amino acids. CDR3 loop: CASSFGTGGNEQFF. Written as DNA, the CDR3 is TGCGCCAGCAGCTTCGGGACTGGTGGGAATGAGCAGTTCTTC. The variable domain in full, with the rest retrieved from reference TRBV5-1 and TRBJ2-1, is KAGVTQTPRYLIKTRGQQVTLSCSPISGHRSVSWYQQTPGQGLQFLFEYFSETQRNKGNFPGRFSGRQFSNSRSEMNVSTLELGDSALYLCASSFGTGGNEQFFGPGTRLTVL.

The chain links TRBV7-3 to TRBJ1-5, with D perhaps matching TRBD1 (6 bases). The CDR3 extends over 14 amino acids. The V and J ends lost 4 bases and 6 bases respectively, with 13 bases between them. From germline, CDR1 is SGHTA and CDR2 FQGTGA. The CDR3, as DNA: TGTGCCAGCAGCTCGGACAGCCTTTGTCAGCCCCAGCATTTT. It specifies CASSSDSLCQPQHF.

This clone is medium-sized in the sample. The chain joins TRBV2 to TRBJ2-1; D might be TRBD2 (5 bases). The CDR3 is 14 amino acids. V was shortened by 6 bases and J by 2 bases, with 11 bases between the two germline ends. The germline V gene encodes CDR1 SNHLY and CDR2 FYNNEI. The CDR3 loop reads CASSWTGTYNEQFF. DNA for the CDR3: TGTGCCAGCAGCTGGACTGGAACCTACAATGAGCAGTTCTTC.

The rearrangement links TRBV2 to TRBJ1-2, with TRBD1 matching over 7 bases. Germline CDR1 SNHLY, CDR2 FYNNEI. The ends lost 4 bases at V and 10 bases at J; junction bases unmatched: 9. This CDR3 is 13 amino acids long. CDR3 sequence: CASSAKGAEDYTF. CDR3 sequence (DNA): TGTGCCAGCAGTGCCAAGGGGGCTGAGGACTACACCTTC.